A single sample gave rise to the 4 T cell receptor beta chains below, sequenced in a study of T cell repertoires in cytomegalovirus infection. TCRdb ran MiXCR on the reads and lists one entry per CDR3 protein. Seen here are about 230,000 distinct CDR3 sequences, approximately 22% observed once, and the top ten hold about 20%. The sequenced material came from CD8+ T cells from PBMCs. The receptors come from a human donor in good health (CMV status not recorded). Some clones in this sample may be carry-over from other donors' samples.

This clonotype turned up a few times. The chain links TRBV12-5 to TRBJ2-1; D unresolved. The V end was cut by 1 base, the J end by 4 bases, with 8 bases between. This CDR3 has 14 residues. Germline V gives CDR1 LGHNT, CDR2 FRNRAP. The DNA for the CDR3 is TGTGCTAGTGGTTTGGAGACATTTTACAATGAGCAGTTCTTC. This translates into CASGLETFYNEQFF.

The chain has TRBV29-1 and TRBJ2-7, with D perhaps given as TRBD1 or TRBD2 (7 bases each). Germline CDR1 SQVTM, CDR2 ANQGSEA. V was shortened by 7 bases and J by 4 bases, with 14 bases between the two germline ends. The CDR3 contains 12 residues. CDR3 DNA sequence: TGCAGCGGACAGGGAGCGGGGTACGAGCAGTACTTC. Translation gives CSGQGAGYEQYF.

The chain uses TRBV28 and TRBJ2-5; perhaps D is TRBD1 or TRBD2 (5 bases each). V dropped 7 bases and J dropped 0 bases, with 12 bases sitting between them. Germline CDR1 reads MDHEN; CDR2 reads SYDVKM. There are 14 residues in the CDR3. Here the CDR3 reads CASNLGPNQETQYF. In nucleotides, the CDR3 is TGTGCCAGCAACTTGGGACCGAACCAAGAGACCCAGTACTTC.

A few counts support this clonotype. V and J are TRBV6-5 and TRBJ2-5; either TRBD1 or TRBD2 may fit D (6 bases each). The germline CDR1 and CDR2 sequences are MNHEY and SVGAGI. V lost 4 bases to trimming and J lost 2 bases, with 11 bases between them. The CDR3 is 14 amino acids. The CDR3 DNA follows: TGTGCCAGCAGTTCCACAGGGACTCAAGAGACCCAGTACTTC. Its translation is CASSSTGTQETQYF.